A selection of T cell receptor beta chains follows, all from one sample in a study of T cell clones after liver transplantation. Assay: immunoSEQ multiplex PCR; the TCRdb copy retains only in-frame clones and omits some. Counted here are around 20,000 clones, approximately 90% occurring once; the ten biggest clones make up 10% to 15%. Sequencing was performed on CD8+ T cells from blood, taken approximately 45 months after liver transplant. The receptors were gathered from a human patient who received a liver transplant. The graft donor may account for some of the T cells. Each CDR3 is given with its conserved first and last residue. D genes are given only for firm matches. A clone size is listed for some rows: how often the clone was seen (once, few, many), or a class if it is expanded.

>TRBJ1-1|once|TRBV19|NA
TGTGCCAGTAGTATAGGACACAACACTGAAGCTTTCTTT
CASSIGHNTEAFF
>TRBJ1-1|NA|TRBV28|NA
TGTGCCAGCAGTATTTTACAGGCAAACACTGAAGCTTTCTTT
CASSILQANTEAFF
>TRBJ1-2|NA|TRBV10-2|TRBD1
TGCGCCAGCAGTGGGGGACAGGAGGTACGCTACACCTTC
CASSGGQEVRYTF
>TRBJ2-1|once|TRBV4-1|NA
TGCGCCAGCAGCCTCGGGACTGCTTCCTACAATGAGCAGTTCTTC
CASSLGTASYNEQFF
>TRBJ2-2|NA|TRBV7-9|NA
TGTGCCATCCTGAATGTCCGGGCGAACACCGGGGAGCTGTTTTTT
CAILNVRANTGELFF
>TRBJ2-7|NA|TRBV27|TRBD2
TGTGCCAGCAGTTTATCGAAGGGACTAGCGGGCCAAGCAAGCGAGCAGTACTTC
CASSLSKGLAGQASEQYF
>TRBJ2-7|NA|TRBV4-1|TRBD2
TGCGCCAGCAGCCAAGACATAGCGGGCCACTCCTACGAGCAGTACTTC
CASSQDIAGHSYEQYF
>TRBJ2-1|once|TRBV7-9|TRBD2
TGTGCCAGCAGCTCCGGGACTAGCTCCCACAATGAGCAGTTCTTC
CASSSGTSSHNEQFF
>TRBJ2-7|NA|TRBV11-2|TRBD1
TGTGCCAGCAGCCCCTGGACAGGGGGTAACGAGCAGTACTTC
CASSPWTGGNEQYF
>TRBJ1-1|NA|TRBV7-9|NA
TGTGCCAGCAGCTTTCGCACGGGGGGCGATACCTTTGAAGCTTTCTTT
CASSFRTGGDTFEAFF
>TRBJ2-1|NA|TRBV7-9|NA
TGTGCCAGCAGCTCTCCTCGGGGAGTTGAATACAATGAGCAGTTCTTC
CASSSPRGVEYNEQFF
>TRBJ2-7|once|TRBV7-9|NA
TGTGCCAGCAGCGTCTCGGAATACTACGAGCAGTACTTC
CASSVSEYYEQYF
>TRBJ2-7|NA|TRBV27|NA
TGTGCCAGCAGTTGGGGTGGTGCGGCAGGGGAGCAGTACTTC
CASSWGGAAGEQYF
>TRBJ2-1|NA|TRBV21-1|NA
TGTGCCAGCAGCAAAGAGGGCGGGAGTGCTAACTCCTACAATGAGCAGTTCTTC
CASSKEGGSANSYNEQFF
>TRBJ1-2|NA|TRBV19|NA
TGTGCCAGTAGTTACGGGCCCTATGGCTACACCTTC
CASSYGPYGYTF
>TRBJ1-5|NA|TRBV11-2|NA
TGTGCCAGCAGCCCTACCAAAGCTGGGAATCAGCCCCAGCATTTT
CASSPTKAGNQPQHF
>TRBJ1-1|NA|TRBV27|NA
TGTGCCAGCAGTTATGGAAAGAACACTGAAGCTTTCTTT
CASSYGKNTEAFF